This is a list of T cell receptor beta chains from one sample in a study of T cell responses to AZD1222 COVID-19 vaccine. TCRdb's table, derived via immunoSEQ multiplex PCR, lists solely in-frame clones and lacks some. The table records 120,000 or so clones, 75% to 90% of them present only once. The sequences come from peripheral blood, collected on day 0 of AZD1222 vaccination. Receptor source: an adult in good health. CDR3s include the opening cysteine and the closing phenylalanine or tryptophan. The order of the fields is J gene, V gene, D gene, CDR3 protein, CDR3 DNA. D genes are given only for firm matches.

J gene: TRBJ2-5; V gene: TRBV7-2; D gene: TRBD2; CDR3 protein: CASSLRLAGPQETQYF; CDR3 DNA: TGTGCCAGCAGCTTACGACTAGCGGGGCCACAAGAGACCCAGTACTTC
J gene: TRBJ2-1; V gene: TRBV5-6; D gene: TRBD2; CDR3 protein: CASSRRTSGRNSYNEQFF; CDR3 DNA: TGTGCCAGCAGCCGCAGGACTAGCGGGAGGAACTCCTACAATGAGCAGTTCTTC
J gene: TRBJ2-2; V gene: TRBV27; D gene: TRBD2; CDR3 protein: CASSLYGTTFTGELFF; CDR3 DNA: TGTGCCAGCAGTCTATATGGGACTACTTTCACCGGGGAGCTGTTTTTT
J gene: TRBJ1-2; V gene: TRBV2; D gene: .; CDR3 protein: CASSGPNYGYTF; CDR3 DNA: TGTGCCAGCAGTGGGCCTAACTATGGCTACACCTTC
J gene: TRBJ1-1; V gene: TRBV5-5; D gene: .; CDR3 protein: CASSSVNTEAFF; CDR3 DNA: TGTGCCAGCAGCTCCGTTAACACTGAAGCTTTCTTT
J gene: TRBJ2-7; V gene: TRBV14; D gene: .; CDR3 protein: CASSPDKKQYF; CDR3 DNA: TGTGCCAGCAGCCCGGACAAAAAGCAGTACTTC
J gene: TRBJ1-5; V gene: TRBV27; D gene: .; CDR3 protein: CASSLGRNQPQHF; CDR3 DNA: TGTGCCAGCAGTTTAGGGCGCAATCAGCCCCAGCATTTT
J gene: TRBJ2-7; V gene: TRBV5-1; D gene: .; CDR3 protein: CASSLAYRIGEQYF; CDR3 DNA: TGCGCCAGCAGCTTGGCCTACAGGATCGGCGAGCAGTACTTC
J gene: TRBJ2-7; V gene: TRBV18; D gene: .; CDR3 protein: CASSPPGLGSDEQYF; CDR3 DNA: TGTGCCAGCTCACCACCCGGCCTAGGGAGCGACGAGCAGTACTTC
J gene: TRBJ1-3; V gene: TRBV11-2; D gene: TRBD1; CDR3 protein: CASTATTWDRRSGNTIYF; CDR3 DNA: TGTGCCAGCACCGCTACTACTTGGGACAGGAGGTCGGGAAACACCATATATTTT
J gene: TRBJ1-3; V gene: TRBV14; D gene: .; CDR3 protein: CASSQPGNTIYF; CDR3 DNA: TGTGCCAGCAGCCAACCTGGAAACACCATATATTTT
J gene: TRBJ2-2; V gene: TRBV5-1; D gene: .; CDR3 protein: CASSLGARGNTGELFF; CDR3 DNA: TGCGCCAGCAGCTTGGGGGCTCGGGGAAACACCGGGGAGCTGTTTTTT